This TCR beta chain was identified in a study of T cells in Graves' hyperthyroidism and ophthalmopathy. Per the germline V gene, CDR1 is KGHSH and CDR2 is LQKENI. This CDR3 is built from 14 residues. V lost 0 bases and J 4 bases, leaving 7 bases between the germline ends. Exclusion of patients followed from uncontrolled infection, other autoimmune disease, pregnancy or lactation. Clinical symptoms, serum thyroxine, TRAb, thyroid ultrasound and orbital computed tomography informed diagnoses. Template material for amplifying TCR beta CDR3 regions consisted of RNA transcripts. The TCR CDR3 was amplified in a first-round RT-PCR using the HTBI primer set. TCRdb itself ran the multiplex PCR reads through MiXCR, one entry per CDR3 protein. The table has about 270,000 distinct CDR3 sequences, approximately 20% seen once; the top ten hold 64%. This clonotype has just a few counts.

The receptor was derived from a man aged 25-45 years with Graves' ophthalmopathy. The sequencing input was blood. This chain uses TRBV18 with TRBJ2-1; D is ambiguous. The DNA for the CDR3 is TGTGCCAGCTCACCACCGTCTACGTACAATGAGCAGTTCTTC. This gives the protein CASSPPSTYNEQFF.